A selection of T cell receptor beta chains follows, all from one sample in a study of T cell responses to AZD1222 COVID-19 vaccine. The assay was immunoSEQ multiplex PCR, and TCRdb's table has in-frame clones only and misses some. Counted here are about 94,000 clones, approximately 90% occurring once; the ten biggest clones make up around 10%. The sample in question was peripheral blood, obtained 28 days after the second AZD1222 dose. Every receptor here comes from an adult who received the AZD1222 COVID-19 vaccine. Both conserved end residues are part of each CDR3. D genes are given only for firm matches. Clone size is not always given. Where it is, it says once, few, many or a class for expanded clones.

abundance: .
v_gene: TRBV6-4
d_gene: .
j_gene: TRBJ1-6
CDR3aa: CASSDDPPELGNSPLHF
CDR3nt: TGTGCCAGCAGTGACGACCCCCCTGAATTAGGGAATTCACCCCTCCACTTT

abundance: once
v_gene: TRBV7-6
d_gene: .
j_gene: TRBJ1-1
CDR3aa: CASSLNTEAFF
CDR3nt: TGTGCCAGCAGCCTAAACACTGAAGCTTTCTTT

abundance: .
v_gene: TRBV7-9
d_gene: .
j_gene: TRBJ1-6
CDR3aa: CASSSYRVANSPLHF
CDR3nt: TGTGCCAGCAGCTCCTACAGGGTAGCTAATTCACCCCTCCACTTT

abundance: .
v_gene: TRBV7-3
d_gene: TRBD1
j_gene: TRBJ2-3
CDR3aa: CASSRDRATDTQYF
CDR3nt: TGTGCCAGCAGCCGGGACAGGGCGACAGATACGCAGTATTTT

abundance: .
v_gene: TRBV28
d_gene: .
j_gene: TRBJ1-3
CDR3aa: CASTTVNSGNTIYF
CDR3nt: TGTGCCAGCACGACAGTTAACTCTGGAAACACCATATATTTT

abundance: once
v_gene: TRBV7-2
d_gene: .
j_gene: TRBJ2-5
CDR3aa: CASSLRQGETQYF
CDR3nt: TGTGCCAGCAGCTTAAGGCAGGGAGAGACCCAGTACTTC

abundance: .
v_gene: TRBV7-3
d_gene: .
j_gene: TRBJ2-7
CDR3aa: CASSRRGGDSYEQYF
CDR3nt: TGTGCCAGCAGCCGACGGGGCGGGGACTCCTACGAGCAGTACTTC

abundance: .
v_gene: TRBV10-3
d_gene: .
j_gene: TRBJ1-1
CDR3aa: CAISEALPAEAFF
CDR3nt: TGTGCCATCAGTGAGGCCTTACCCGCTGAAGCTTTCTTT

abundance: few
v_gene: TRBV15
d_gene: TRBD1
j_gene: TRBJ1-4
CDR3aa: CATGRGRGDEKLFF
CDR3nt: TGTGCCACTGGGAGAGGCAGGGGGGATGAAAAACTGTTTTTT

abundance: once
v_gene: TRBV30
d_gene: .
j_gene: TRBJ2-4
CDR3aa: CAWSVQHIQYF
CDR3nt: TGTGCCTGGAGTGTACAGCACATTCAGTACTTC

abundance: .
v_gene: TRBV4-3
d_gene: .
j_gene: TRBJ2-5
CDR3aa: CASSQARVETQYF
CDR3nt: TGCGCCAGCAGCCAAGCTAGGGTAGAGACCCAGTACTTC

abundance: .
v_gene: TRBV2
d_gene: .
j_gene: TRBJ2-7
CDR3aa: CASGGDSYEQYF
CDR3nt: TGTGCCAGCGGTGGGGACTCCTACGAGCAGTACTTC

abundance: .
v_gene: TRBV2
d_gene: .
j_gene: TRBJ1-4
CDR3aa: CAWRDTREKLFF
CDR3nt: TGTGCCTGGAGGGACACCCGTGAAAAACTGTTTTTT

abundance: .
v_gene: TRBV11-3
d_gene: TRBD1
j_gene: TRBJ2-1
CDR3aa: CASSLEYRTGQSYNEQFF
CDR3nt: TGTGCCAGCAGCTTAGAATACCGGACAGGGCAATCCTACAATGAGCAGTTCTTC

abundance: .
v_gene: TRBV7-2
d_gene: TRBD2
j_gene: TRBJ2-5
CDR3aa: CASRPVGGGEETQYF
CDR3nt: TGTGCCAGCAGGCCGGTCGGTGGGGGGGAAGAGACCCAGTACTTC

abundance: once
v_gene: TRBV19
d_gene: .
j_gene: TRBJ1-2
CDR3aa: CASTRQDSSYGYTF
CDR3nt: TGTGCCAGTACTCGACAGGACAGCTCCTATGGCTACACCTTC

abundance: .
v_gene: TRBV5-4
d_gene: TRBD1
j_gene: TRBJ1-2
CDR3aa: CASSLETGPYGYTF
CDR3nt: TGTGCCAGCAGCTTGGAGACAGGGCCCTATGGCTACACCTTC

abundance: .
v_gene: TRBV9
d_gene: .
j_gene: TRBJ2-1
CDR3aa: CASSVGRTEQFF
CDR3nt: TGTGCCAGCAGCGTAGGGCGAACTGAGCAGTTCTTC

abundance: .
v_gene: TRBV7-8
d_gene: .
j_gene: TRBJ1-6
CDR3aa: CASNAMDRDNSPLHF
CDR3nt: TGTGCCAGCAACGCCATGGACAGAGATAATTCACCCCTCCACTTT

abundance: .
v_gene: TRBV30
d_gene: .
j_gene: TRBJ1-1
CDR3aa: CAWIQEMNTEAFF
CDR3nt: TGTGCCTGGATACAGGAGATGAACACTGAAGCTTTCTTT

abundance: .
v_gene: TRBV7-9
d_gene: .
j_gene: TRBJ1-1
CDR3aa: CASSFLGGGTEAFF
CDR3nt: TGTGCCAGCAGCTTTCTGGGGGGCGGGACTGAAGCTTTCTTT

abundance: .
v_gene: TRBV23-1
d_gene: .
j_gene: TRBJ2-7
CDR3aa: CASSLPGAGEQYF
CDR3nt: TGCGCCAGCAGTCTCCCAGGAGCGGGCGAGCAGTACTTC

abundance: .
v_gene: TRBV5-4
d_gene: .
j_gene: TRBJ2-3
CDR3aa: CASSLGGAGLISHTQYF
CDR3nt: TGTGCCAGCAGCTTGGGGGGTGCGGGGCTTATTTCTCATACGCAGTATTTT

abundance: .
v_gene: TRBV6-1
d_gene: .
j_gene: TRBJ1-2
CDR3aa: CASSELSSGGYTF
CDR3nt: TGTGCCAGCAGTGAATTAAGCTCTGGGGGCTACACCTTC